This TCR beta chain was recovered during a study of neurological immune-mediated disorders. MiXCR was run by TCRdb on the 5' RACE reads, yielding one entry per CDR3 protein. This sample has tens of thousands of distinct CDR3 sequences, with 10% found just once. The CDR3 is 13 amino acids. Germline loops: CDR1 MNHEY, CDR2 SVGAGI. Trimming cost V 2 bases and J 10 bases; bases outside gene matches: 6. This clonotype was seen many times. This TCR derives from an older woman with HTLV-1-associated myelopathy (HAM/TSP). The chain has TRBV6-5 and TRBJ1-2; 8 bases are shared with TRBD1. Sequencing was performed on PBMCs. This CDR3 reads CASSYGQGFVYTF. The CDR3 coding sequence is TGTGCCAGCAGTTACGGACAGGGATTCGTCTACACCTTC.